The rows below give T cell receptor beta chains drawn from one sample of a study of blood T cell repertoires in COVID-19. This table comes from immunoSEQ multiplex PCR, and its TCRdb copy is limited to in-frame clones, with some not included. In the table there are roughly 250,000 clones, roughly 88% of which are singletons. The specimen sequenced was PBMCs or T cells enriched from blood (not recorded which). The origin of the receptors is a woman in her 40s with acute COVID-19. The CDR3 runs from the conserved cysteine through the conserved F or W. The D gene is left open where the match is weak. Rows give clone size only sometimes, using once, few, many, or a class for an expanded clone.

clone_size d_call j_call v_call cdr3_nt cdr3_aa
- - TRBJ1-2 TRBV28 TGTGCCAGCAGCCCCACCAGTGCTGGCTACACCTTC CASSPTSAGYTF
few TRBD2 TRBJ2-7 TRBV15 TGTGCCACCAGCAGAGATTTTGCTAGCGGCACCTACGAGCAGTACTTC CATSRDFASGTYEQYF
- TRBD2 TRBJ2-2 TRBV5-1 TGCGCCAGCAGCTTGCGGGGGGTCGGCGACACCGGGGAGCTGTTTTTT CASSLRGVGDTGELFF
- - TRBJ2-1 TRBV12-3/TRBV12-4 TGTGCCAGCAGGTATGGCGGGAATGAGCAGTTCTTC CASRYGGNEQFF
- - TRBJ1-2 TRBV27 TGTGCCAGCAGTTTAAAGGGGAACTATGGCTACACCTTC CASSLKGNYGYTF
- TRBD1 TRBJ2-7 TRBV14 TGTGCCAGCAGCCGTAACAGGGGGCCCTCCTACGAGCAGTACTTC CASSRNRGPSYEQYF
once TRBD2 TRBJ2-3 TRBV2 TGTGCCAGCAGGGAGGGCACTAGCGGGGGGGCCGCGTTCGATACGCAGTATTTT CASREGTSGGAAFDTQYF
- TRBD2 TRBJ2-1 TRBV29-1 TGCAGCGTGGACGGGGCTGGACTAGCGGACAATGAGCAGTTCTTC CSVDGAGLADNEQFF
- - TRBJ1-3 TRBV28 TGTGCCATCAGAGCTGTTTCTGGAAACACCATATATTTT CAIRAVSGNTIYF
- - TRBJ2-7 TRBV4-2 TGTGCCAGCAGCCAAGATACGCGGCGGGAGCAGTACTTC CASSQDTRREQYF
- TRBD1 TRBJ1-2 TRBV10-3 TGTGCCATCAATACCGGGACAGCCTATGGCTACACCTTC CAINTGTAYGYTF
- - TRBJ2-1 TRBV4-1 TGCGCCAGCAGCCAAGTCGGCGGGAACTACAATGAGCAGTTCTTC CASSQVGGNYNEQFF
- - TRBJ2-2 TRBV9 TGTGCCAGCAGCGTAGGCTCCGGGACGAACACCGGGGAGCTGTTTTTT CASSVGSGTNTGELFF
- TRBD1 TRBJ2-3 TRBV5-1 TGCGCCAGCAGCCTCACCCGACAGGGGACGAGCACAGATACGCAGTATTTT CASSLTRQGTSTDTQYF
- - TRBJ2-4 TRBV4-2 TGTGCCAGCAGCCAAGATTACGCGGGGGCCAAAAACATTCAGTACTTC CASSQDYAGAKNIQYF
- TRBD2 TRBJ2-7 TRBV27 TGTGCCAGCAGCTACCGGCGGGGGGCCGCCTACGAGCAGTACTTC CASSYRRGAAYEQYF
- TRBD2 TRBJ2-1 TRBV5-4 TGTGCCAGCAGCGCCCCGATGGGACTAGCGGGAAATGAGCAGTTCTTC CASSAPMGLAGNEQFF
once TRBD1 TRBJ2-3 TRBV19 TGTGCCAGTAGTATGGACAGGGATATAGATACGCAGTATTTT CASSMDRDIDTQYF
- - TRBJ1-3 TRBV5-1 TGCGCCAGCAGCTTGGACGGGACACCTGGAAACACCATATATTTT CASSLDGTPGNTIYF
- - TRBJ2-6 TRBV19 TGTGCCAGTAGTATCTGGGCATCTGGGGCCAACGTCCTGACTTTC CASSIWASGANVLTF
once - TRBJ2-1 TRBV19 TGTGCCAGTAGTATAGAAGGAGGGATGGTCTATGAGCAGTTCTTC CASSIEGGMVYEQFF
- TRBD2 TRBJ2-5 TRBV7-9 TGTGCCAGCAGCTCGCCCGGGACTAGCGGGGCCGTCCAAGAGACCCAGTACTTC CASSSPGTSGAVQETQYF
- - TRBJ2-5 TRBV4-2 TGTGCCAGCAGCCGATCCGTGGCGGGGACTTCCCAAGAGACCCAGTACTTC CASSRSVAGTSQETQYF
- - TRBJ2-3 TRBV25-1 TGTGCCAGCGCACAGGGCACAGATACGCAGTATTTT CASAQGTDTQYF
- TRBD1 TRBJ1-4 TRBV5-1 TGCGCCAGCAGCACCGGGACAGGGAGGGAAAAACTGTTTTTT CASSTGTGREKLFF